These T cell receptor beta chains were read from a single sample in a study of blood T cell repertoires in COVID-19. This table comes from immunoSEQ multiplex PCR, and its TCRdb copy is limited to in-frame clones, with some not included. The sample holds some 250,000 clones, 80% to 90% seen once. The sequenced material came from PBMCs or T cells enriched from blood (not recorded which). Every receptor here comes from a woman between 45 and 60 years old who had recovered from COVID-19. Each CDR3 is given with its conserved first and last residue. A D gene is named only where the DNA matches it firmly. For some rows the clone size is stated as once, few or many, or as a class when expanded; others skip it.

J gene,clone size,D gene,V gene,CDR3 protein,CDR3 DNA
TRBJ2-1,NA,TRBD2,TRBV5-1,CASSFGLADISYNEQFF,TGCGCCAGCAGCTTTGGACTAGCGGATATCTCCTACAATGAGCAGTTCTTC
TRBJ2-7,NA,NA,TRBV5-5,CASSLAGETYEQYF,TGTGCCAGCAGCTTGGCGGGAGAAACCTACGAGCAGTACTTC
TRBJ1-6,once,NA,TRBV11-2,CASSLTVSPLHF,TGTGCCAGCAGCTTGACAGTTTCACCCCTCCACTTT
TRBJ1-5,NA,TRBD1,TRBV29-1,CSVGGGGGQPQHF,TGCAGCGTTGGAGGGGGCGGAGGACAGCCCCAGCATTTT
TRBJ1-3,NA,NA,TRBV19,CASSPQSSGNTIYF,TGTGCCAGTAGCCCACAGTCCTCTGGAAACACCATATATTTT
TRBJ1-6,few,NA,TRBV7-9,CASSLTQNSPLHF,TGTGCCAGCAGCCTTACACAGAATTCACCCCTCCACTTT
TRBJ2-7,NA,NA,TRBV28,CASSLFEGGTYEQYF,TGTGCCAGCAGTTTATTTGAGGGGGGGACCTACGAGCAGTACTTC
TRBJ1-1,NA,NA,TRBV27,CASSLGGVRGTEAFF,TGTGCCAGCAGTTTAGGTGGGGTCCGGGGCACTGAAGCTTTCTTT
TRBJ2-1,NA,TRBD1,TRBV18,CASSAGGSYNEQFF,TGTGCCAGCTCAGCAGGGGGCTCCTACAATGAGCAGTTCTTC
TRBJ2-7,once,NA,TRBV18,CASSPYFGGALYEQYF,TGTGCCAGCTCACCGTATTTTGGGGGGGCCCTCTACGAGCAGTACTTC
TRBJ2-1,NA,TRBD2,TRBV7-8,CASSLVLAGVSYNEQFF,TGTGCCAGCAGCTTAGTCCTAGCGGGAGTTTCCTACAATGAGCAGTTCTTC
TRBJ2-7,NA,NA,TRBV28,CASSYGQRYYEQYF,TGTGCCAGCAGTTACGGACAGCGATACTACGAGCAGTACTTC
TRBJ1-2,NA,NA,TRBV7-6,CASSSNRFYGYTF,TGTGCCAGCAGCTCCAACAGATTCTATGGCTACACCTTC
TRBJ2-3,NA,NA,TRBV18,CASSSTGGSTDTQYF,TGTGCCAGCTCATCGACAGGTGGAAGCACAGATACGCAGTATTTT
TRBJ1-3,NA,NA,TRBV12-3/TRBV12-4,CASRRTDGNTIYF,TGTGCCAGCAGGCGGACAGATGGAAACACCATATATTTT
TRBJ2-7,many,TRBD1,TRBV10-3,CAIAGTASSYEQYF,TGTGCCATCGCCGGGACAGCCAGCTCCTACGAGCAGTACTTC
TRBJ1-4,once,TRBD1,TRBV12-3/TRBV12-4,CASSWAGGEKLFF,TGTGCCAGCAGTTGGGCAGGGGGTGAAAAACTGTTTTTT
TRBJ2-5,NA,TRBD2,TRBV5-1,CASSQSAASGQETQYF,TGCGCCAGCAGCCAGAGCGCGGCTAGCGGACAAGAGACCCAGTACTTC
TRBJ2-2,NA,NA,TRBV5-5,CASSLGTTNTGELFF,TGTGCCAGCAGCTTGGGAACTACGAACACCGGGGAGCTGTTTTTT
TRBJ2-5,NA,NA,TRBV2,CASSKTSETQYF,TGTGCCAGCAGTAAGACTAGTGAGACCCAGTACTTC
TRBJ1-5,NA,NA,TRBV4-2,CASSQDGGVRQPQHF,TGTGCCAGCAGCCAAGATGGGGGGGTGCGGCAGCCCCAGCATTTT
TRBJ1-2,NA,TRBD1,TRBV28,CASSLRVTGGGYTF,TGTGCCAGCAGTTTAAGAGTGACAGGGGGAGGCTACACCTTC
TRBJ2-1,once,NA,TRBV7-3,CASSLDKSSYNEQFF,TGTGCCAGCAGCTTGGACAAGAGCTCCTACAATGAGCAGTTCTTC
TRBJ2-1,NA,TRBD2,TRBV27,CASSSWTSGRLEQFF,TGTGCCAGCAGTTCCTGGACTAGCGGGAGACTGGAGCAGTTCTTC
TRBJ2-7,NA,TRBD1,TRBV3-1/TRBV3-2,CASSLRTGTSEQYF,TGTGCCAGCAGCCTAAGGACAGGGACGTCGGAGCAGTACTTC
TRBJ2-3,NA,NA,TRBV18,CASSPAGQSTDTQYF,TGTGCCAGCTCACCAGCGGGACAGAGCACAGATACGCAGTATTTT
TRBJ1-2,NA,NA,TRBV28,CASSRPFGAGGYTF,TGTGCCAGCAGCCGACCTTTTGGGGCGGGGGGCTACACCTTC
TRBJ1-1,NA,NA,TRBV5-4,CASSFPGRTEAFF,TGTGCCAGCAGCTTCCCAGGGCGCACTGAAGCTTTCTTT
TRBJ2-2,NA,NA,TRBV5-1,CASSFSGSNTGELFF,TGCGCCAGCAGCTTTAGCGGATCGAACACCGGGGAGCTGTTTTTT
TRBJ1-1,NA,TRBD1,TRBV16,CASSQSFTGGDEAFF,TGTGCCAGCAGCCAATCGTTTACAGGGGGCGATGAAGCTTTCTTT
TRBJ1-3,NA,TRBD1,TRBV7-6,CASSFNLGQGAHGNTIYF,TGTGCCAGCAGCTTTAACCTGGGACAGGGCGCACATGGAAACACCATATATTTT
TRBJ1-2,NA,TRBD1,TRBV9,CASSEDVQQGVLGYTF,TGTGCCAGCAGCGAGGACGTGCAGCAGGGGGTACTCGGCTACACCTTC
TRBJ2-1,NA,TRBD2,TRBV18,CASSPPGLAGGHYNEQFF,TGTGCCAGCTCACCACCTGGACTAGCGGGAGGGCATTACAATGAGCAGTTCTTC
TRBJ2-7,NA,TRBD1,TRBV9,CASSGTGAEQYF,TGTGCCAGCAGCGGGACAGGGGCCGAGCAGTACTTC
TRBJ2-2,few,TRBD1,TRBV5-1,CASSFDRGHGGELFF,TGCGCCAGCAGCTTTGACAGGGGGCACGGCGGGGAGCTGTTTTTT
TRBJ1-1,NA,TRBD1,TRBV5-1,CASSPADRGRGTEAFF,TGCGCCAGCAGCCCCGCGGACAGGGGGCGAGGAACTGAAGCTTTCTTT
TRBJ1-2,NA,TRBD1,TRBV6-5,CASARDRVNYGYTF,TGTGCCAGCGCCCGGGACAGGGTAAACTATGGCTACACCTTC